The next 2 T cell receptor beta chains were all read from a single sample in a study of T cell responses to AZD1222 COVID-19 vaccine. Generated by immunoSEQ multiplex PCR, the TCRdb table keeps only in-frame clones and is missing some. Altogether over 140,000 clones are present, nearly 95% being singletons, with the ten largest covering 3% to 4%. Source: peripheral blood, taken 28 days after the second AZD1222 dose. These receptors all come from an adult who received the AZD1222 COVID-19 vaccine.

The gene calls are TRBV5-3 and TRBJ1-6, with unresolved D. TRBV5-3 is designated an ORF whose function remains uncertain. Trimming pared 9 bases from V and 9 bases from J, leaving 13 bases between. The CDR3 has 12 amino acids. The CDR3 nucleotides read TGTGCCATCCCACCGCCGGGTTCACCCCTCCACTTT. Translating it yields CAIPPPGSPLHF.

The chain employs TRBV27 and TRBJ1-5; 8 nucleotides match TRBD1. Germline CDR1 reads MNHEY; CDR2 reads SMNVEV (reference sequence). The length of the CDR3 is 14 residues. V trimming: 5 bases; J trimming: 5 bases; junction bases outside the gene matches: 5. CDR3: CASSPDRADQPQHF. The CDR3, as DNA: TGTGCCAGCAGTCCGGACAGGGCCGATCAGCCCCAGCATTTT.